The sequence of this T cell receptor (beta chain) was determined in a study of cytomegalovirus exposure and HLA in healthy donors. General study findings and limits: There were fewer than 200 TCR beta chains listed as cytomegalovirus-associated. With high specificity and sensitivity, the classifier reportedly diagnosed cytomegalovirus status. Rare TCR sequences predominated, though certain public TCRs were found in many donors.

Here immunoSEQ multiplex PCR was the method, and the copy in TCRdb shows in-frame clones only, minus some. The repertoire includes some 140,000 clones, over 80% of them detected once, and 6.2% sits in the top ten. V gave up 0 bases and J gave up 2 bases, with 8 bases separating them. The CDR3 is 15 amino acids. Germline V gene lookup returns CDR1 LNHNV and CDR2 YYDKDF (reference sequence). With regard to this clone: What it recognizes is unknown.

Sequenced sample: PBMCs. V is TRBV15 and J is TRBJ1-3; no reliable D call. The TCR originated in a woman aged 30 to 39 in good health and CMV-seropositive. CDR3 DNA sequence: TGTGCCACCAGCAGAGATCCCCAGACTGGAAACACCATATATTTT. The encoded protein is CATSRDPQTGNTIYF.